Listed below are T cell receptor beta chains from one sample, sequenced in a study of blood T cell repertoires in COVID-19. The table came from immunoSEQ multiplex PCR; TCRdb's copy has only in-frame clones and leaves some out. This sample yields 180,000 or so clones, of which more than 75% are seen a single time; over 13% belongs to the top ten. Sequencing was performed on PBMCs or T cells enriched from blood (not recorded which). The receptors derive from a man in his sixties who had been exposed to COVID-19. CDR3s include the opening cysteine and the closing phenylalanine or tryptophan. Fields, in order: J gene, V gene, clone size, D gene, CDR3 protein, CDR3 DNA. A D gene is named only where the DNA matches it firmly. Part of the rows lack a size; the others show once, few, many or a class for expanded clones.

J: TRBJ1-6
V: TRBV27
size: -
D: TRBD1
CDR3: CASSPGQGYNSPLHF
DNA: TGTGCCAGCAGTCCGGGACAGGGCTATAATTCACCCCTCCACTTT

J: TRBJ2-3
V: TRBV7-2
size: -
D: TRBD2
CDR3: CASSLASGLADYTDTQYF
DNA: TGTGCCAGCAGCCTAGCGTCGGGACTAGCGGACTACACAGATACGCAGTATTTT

J: TRBJ2-3
V: TRBV4-3
size: -
D: TRBD1
CDR3: CASSQDLQGGTDTQYF
DNA: TGCGCCAGCAGCCAAGATCTACAGGGGGGCACAGATACGCAGTATTTT

J: TRBJ2-3
V: TRBV10-3
size: -
D: TRBD1
CDR3: CAISESLRGRFADTQYF
DNA: TGTGCCATCAGTGAGTCGCTTAGGGGGCGGTTCGCAGATACGCAGTATTTT

J: TRBJ2-3
V: TRBV7-8
size: many
D: TRBD2
CDR3: CASSFYTSGRTDTQYF
DNA: TGTGCCAGCAGCTTCTATACTAGCGGGAGGACAGATACGCAGTATTTT

J: TRBJ2-1
V: TRBV7-2
size: -
D: -
CDR3: CASSLIMASNEQFF
DNA: TGTGCCAGCAGCTTAATTATGGCTAGCAATGAGCAGTTCTTC

J: TRBJ1-1
V: TRBV12-5
size: -
D: -
CDR3: CASGLIVWNTEAFF
DNA: TGTGCTAGTGGTTTGATCGTGTGGAACACTGAAGCTTTCTTT

J: TRBJ2-5
V: TRBV19
size: -
D: -
CDR3: CASSASAQAAQYF
DNA: TGTGCCAGTAGTGCTAGCGCCCAAGCGGCCCAGTACTTC

J: TRBJ1-5
V: TRBV30
size: -
D: -
CDR3: CAWAGGDNQPQHF
DNA: TGTGCCTGGGCGGGAGGGGACAATCAGCCCCAGCATTTT

J: TRBJ2-4
V: TRBV29-1
size: -
D: TRBD1
CDR3: CSVRQGPDIQYF
DNA: TGCAGCGTTAGACAGGGGCCCGACATTCAGTACTTC

J: TRBJ1-5
V: TRBV24-1
size: few
D: TRBD1
CDR3: CATGQDVNSNQPQHF
DNA: TGTGCCACCGGACAGGACGTAAATAGCAATCAGCCCCAGCATTTT

J: TRBJ2-3
V: TRBV7-2
size: -
D: TRBD2
CDR3: CASSPGTSSLYF
DNA: TGTGCCAGCAGCCCCGGGACTAGCAGCTTGTATTTT

J: TRBJ2-7
V: TRBV30
size: -
D: -
CDR3: CAWSALQAQYF
DNA: TGTGCCTGGAGTGCCCTTCAGGCGCAGTACTTC

J: TRBJ2-7
V: TRBV4-3
size: -
D: TRBD2
CDR3: CASSQDGGLAGPHEQYF
DNA: TGCGCCAGCAGCCAAGATGGGGGACTAGCGGGACCCCACGAGCAGTACTTC

J: TRBJ2-7
V: TRBV12-3/TRBV12-4
size: few
D: -
CDR3: CASSLARPYEQYF
DNA: TGTGCCAGCAGTTTAGCGCGCCCCTACGAGCAGTACTTC

J: TRBJ1-4
V: TRBV29-1
size: once
D: -
CDR3: CSVDEGLNEKLFF
DNA: TGCAGCGTTGATGAGGGCCTAAATGAAAAACTGTTTTTT

J: TRBJ2-7
V: TRBV21-1
size: -
D: -
CDR3: CASSKEVAGGMVCEQYF
DNA: TGTGCCAGCAGCAAAGAGGTAGCGGGAGGCATGGTGTGCGAGCAGTACTTC

J: TRBJ2-1
V: TRBV12-3/TRBV12-4
size: -
D: -
CDR3: CASSTGLAGGQFF
DNA: TGTGCCAGCAGTACCGGACTCGCTGGTGGGCAGTTCTTC

J: TRBJ1-2
V: TRBV27
size: -
D: -
CDR3: CASSFAGSLVHGYTF
DNA: TGTGCCAGCAGTTTCGCGGGGTCTCTTGTCCATGGCTACACCTTC

J: TRBJ1-1
V: TRBV6-2/TRBV6-3
size: -
D: TRBD1
CDR3: CASSDGTGGMYTEAFF
DNA: TGTGCCAGCAGTGACGGGACAGGGGGCATGTACACTGAAGCTTTCTTT

J: TRBJ1-2
V: TRBV20-1
size: -
D: -
CDR3: CSASTPGHQNYGYTF
DNA: TGCAGTGCTAGTACTCCGGGACATCAGAACTATGGCTACACCTTC

J: TRBJ1-2
V: TRBV27
size: -
D: -
CDR3: CASSNSGEVDGYTF
DNA: TGTGCCAGCAGTAACTCCGGGGAGGTAGATGGCTACACCTTC